This TCR beta chain is from a study of blood T cell repertoires in COVID-19. Study details: From the United States, Italy and Spain came samples of acute and convalescent COVID-19. The analysed material was cDNA or gDNA that came from T cells, B-cell-depleted T cells, or PBMCs.

Germline V gene lookup returns CDR1 GTSNPN and CDR2 SVGIG (reference sequence). V lost 1 base, J lost 1 base, and 8 bases stayed unmatched. The length of the CDR3 is 16 residues. In the source study's methods: Reference gene primer amplification gave nucleated cell count estimates. The method was immunoSEQ multiplex PCR; TCRdb's version includes in-frame clones alone and lacks a portion of them. V and J calls and clone size follow that table, whereas D and trimming were derived from the DNA. The sample contains under 250,000 clones, 86% of which appear only once. This clone appeared a single time. Sequenced sample: peripheral blood. This TCR was recovered from a man aged 55-75 years with acute or convalescent COVID-19. The rearrangement links TRBV30 to TRBJ2-5; 8 positions match TRBD2. For the CDR3, the DNA is TGTGCCTGGAGTGGAGGGAGCGGGGGACTCCAAGAGACCCAGTACTTC. Encoded protein: CAWSGGSGGLQETQYF. The entire variable domain, with the rest obtained from reference TRBV30 and TRBJ2-5, is as follows: SQTIHQWPATLVQPVGSPLSLECTVEGTSNPNLYWYRQAAGRGLQLLFYSVGIGQISSEVPQNLSASRPQDRQFILSSKKLLLSDSGFYLCAWSGGSGGLQETQYFGPGTRLLVL.